Listed below are T cell receptor beta chains from one sample, sequenced in a study of OX40 agonist ivuxolimab in advanced cancers. The repertoire was sequenced with immunoSEQ multiplex PCR; TCRdb's copy has only in-frame clones and lacks some. The sample includes about 84,000 clones, 94% of them seen just once. This specimen consisted of CD4+ or CD8+ T cells sorted from blood, obtained in a trial of the OX40 agonist ivuxolimab. All receptors derive from an adult with an advanced solid tumor such as melanoma, head and neck, liver or kidney cancer. Each CDR3 is given with its conserved first and last residue. Each record gives: V gene, J gene, clone size, D gene, CDR3 protein, CDR3 DNA. D genes are given only for firm matches. Not all rows give a size; the values are once, few, many and, for expanded clones, a class.

TRBV4-1	TRBJ2-3	NA	TRBD2	CASSQDLVAGNTDTQYF	TGCGCCAGCAGCCAAGATCTTGTAGCGGGGAACACAGATACGCAGTATTTT
TRBV9	TRBJ2-5	NA	NA	CASSVAERLQETQYF	TGTGCCAGCAGCGTAGCCGAGAGGCTTCAAGAGACCCAGTACTTC
TRBV9	TRBJ1-2	NA	NA	CASSVRKQERVWDYGYTF	TGTGCCAGCAGCGTAAGGAAGCAGGAGAGGGTATGGGACTATGGCTACACCTTC
TRBV28	TRBJ2-1	NA	NA	CASSILRETHNEQFF	TGTGCCAGCAGCATCTTGAGGGAGACCCACAATGAGCAGTTCTTC
TRBV27	TRBJ1-1	NA	TRBD1	CASSLVGQGLRTEAFF	TGTGCCAGCAGTTTAGTGGGACAGGGGCTCCGAACTGAAGCTTTCTTT
TRBV7-9	TRBJ2-1	once	NA	CASSPGGDPNEQFF	TGTGCCAGCAGCCCGGGTGGGGACCCCAATGAGCAGTTCTTC
TRBV27	TRBJ2-7	once	NA	CASMADTYEQYF	TGTGCCAGCATGGCGGATACCTACGAGCAGTACTTC
TRBV11-3	TRBJ2-7	NA	NA	CASSSYMSSYEQYF	TGTGCCAGCAGCTCCTACATGAGCTCCTACGAGCAGTACTTC
TRBV25-1	TRBJ2-7	NA	NA	CASSIGSYEQYF	TGTGCCAGCAGTATCGGGAGTTACGAGCAGTACTTC
TRBV21-1	TRBJ2-1	NA	NA	CASTFGDYNEQFF	TGTGCCAGCACCTTTGGGGACTACAATGAGCAGTTCTTC
TRBV5-6	TRBJ2-1	once	NA	CASSFRASSYNEQFF	TGTGCCAGCAGCTTTAGGGCGAGCTCCTACAATGAGCAGTTCTTC
TRBV7-9	TRBJ2-7	NA	NA	CASSRRGIKSDQYF	TGTGCCAGCAGCCGTAGGGGGATTAAATCGGACCAGTACTTC
TRBV21-1	TRBJ2-5	NA	NA	CASEKRTATAISNTETQYF	TGTGCCAGCGAGAAGAGGACGGCCACAGCCATTTCCAACACAGAGACCCAGTACTTC
TRBV9	TRBJ2-7	NA	TRBD1	CASSGETGQYEQYF	TGTGCCAGCAGCGGGGAGACGGGACAGTACGAGCAGTACTTC
TRBV7-2	TRBJ2-7	NA	NA	CASSWVGYYEQYF	TGTGCCAGCAGCTGGGTGGGGTATTACGAGCAGTACTTC
TRBV6-5	TRBJ2-7	NA	NA	CASSSGSYEQYF	TGTGCCAGCAGTTCCGGCTCCTACGAGCAGTACTTC
TRBV28	TRBJ2-3	NA	TRBD2	CASSPLTSGIFVDTQYF	TGTGCCAGCAGTCCATTGACTAGCGGGATTTTCGTAGATACGCAGTATTTT
TRBV5-4	TRBJ2-7	NA	NA	CASSLDKLYEQYF	TGTGCCAGCAGCTTGGACAAGTTGTACGAGCAGTACTTC
TRBV30	TRBJ2-1	NA	NA	CAWSVGGTYNEQFF	TGTGCCTGGAGTGTAGGGGGGACTTACAATGAGCAGTTCTTC
TRBV27	TRBJ1-6	NA	TRBD1	CASSSGGASYNSPLHF	TGTGCCAGCAGTTCAGGGGGCGCCTCCTATAATTCACCCCTCCACTTT
TRBV7-8	TRBJ2-7	NA	TRBD1	CASSFKTGAYEQYF	TGTGCCAGCAGCTTCAAGACAGGGGCCTACGAGCAGTACTTC
TRBV19	TRBJ2-1	NA	TRBD2	CASTLAGAMYNEQFF	TGTGCCAGTACCCTAGCGGGAGCGATGTACAATGAGCAGTTCTTC
TRBV5-6	TRBJ1-2	NA	NA	CASSLGRGLDGYTF	TGTGCCAGCAGCTTGGGGCGAGGGCTTGATGGCTACACCTTC
TRBV6-1	TRBJ1-1	NA	TRBD1	CASSAGQGLVGYTEAFF	TGTGCCAGCAGTGCGGGACAGGGTTTAGTGGGGTACACTGAAGCTTTCTTT
TRBV9	TRBJ2-1	NA	NA	CASSFDWTSYNEQFF	TGTGCCAGCAGCTTCGACTGGACGTCCTACAATGAGCAGTTCTTC
TRBV27	TRBJ1-5	NA	NA	CASSAGNQPQHF	TGTGCCAGCAGTGCGGGAAATCAGCCCCAGCATTTT
TRBV9	TRBJ1-5	NA	TRBD1	CASSVAGGEQPQHF	TGTGCCAGCAGCGTAGCAGGGGGCGAACAGCCCCAGCATTTT
TRBV9	TRBJ2-3	NA	NA	CASSVYGGGGPDTQYF	TGTGCCAGCAGCGTTTACGGCGGAGGCGGTCCAGATACGCAGTATTTT
TRBV4-2	TRBJ2-3	NA	TRBD2	CASSQETSGRRTDTQYF	TGTGCCAGCAGCCAAGAGACTAGCGGGAGGCGCACAGATACGCAGTATTTT
TRBV7-9	TRBJ2-7	NA	NA	CASSPRGSYEQYF	TGTGCCAGCAGTCCCAGGGGTTCCTACGAGCAGTACTTC